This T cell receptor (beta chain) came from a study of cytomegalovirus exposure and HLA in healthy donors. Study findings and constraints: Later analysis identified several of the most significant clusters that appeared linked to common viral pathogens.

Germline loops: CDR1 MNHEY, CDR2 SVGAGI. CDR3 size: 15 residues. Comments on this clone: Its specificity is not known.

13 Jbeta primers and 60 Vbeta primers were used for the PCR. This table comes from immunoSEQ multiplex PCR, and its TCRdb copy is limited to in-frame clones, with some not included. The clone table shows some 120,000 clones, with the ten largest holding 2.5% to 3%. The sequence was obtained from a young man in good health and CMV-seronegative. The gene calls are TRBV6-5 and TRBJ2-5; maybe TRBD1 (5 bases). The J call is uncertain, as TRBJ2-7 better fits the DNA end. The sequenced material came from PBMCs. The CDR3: CASRPDRKHLSEQYF. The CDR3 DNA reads TGTGCCAGCAGGCCTGACAGAAAACATCTCTCCGAGCAGTACTTC.